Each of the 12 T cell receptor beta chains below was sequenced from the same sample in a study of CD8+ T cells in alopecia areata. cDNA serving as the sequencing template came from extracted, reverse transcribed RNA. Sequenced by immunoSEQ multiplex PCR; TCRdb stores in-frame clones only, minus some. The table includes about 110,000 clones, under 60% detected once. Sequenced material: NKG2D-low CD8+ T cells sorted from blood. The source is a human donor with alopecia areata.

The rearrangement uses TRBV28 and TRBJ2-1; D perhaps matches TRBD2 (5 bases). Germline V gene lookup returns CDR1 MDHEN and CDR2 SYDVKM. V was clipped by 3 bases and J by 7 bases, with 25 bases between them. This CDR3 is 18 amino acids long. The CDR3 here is CASSFYSVSGDFSNEQFF. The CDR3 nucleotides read TGTGCCAGCAGTTTTTATTCGGTGAGCGGAGACTTTTCGAATGAGCAGTTCTTC.

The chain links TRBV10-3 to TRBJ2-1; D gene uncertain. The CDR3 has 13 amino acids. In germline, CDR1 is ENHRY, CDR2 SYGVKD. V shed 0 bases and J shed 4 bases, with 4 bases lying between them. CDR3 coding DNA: TGTGCCATCAGTGAGTCTGAGTACAATGAGCAGTTCTTC. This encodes CAISESEYNEQFF.

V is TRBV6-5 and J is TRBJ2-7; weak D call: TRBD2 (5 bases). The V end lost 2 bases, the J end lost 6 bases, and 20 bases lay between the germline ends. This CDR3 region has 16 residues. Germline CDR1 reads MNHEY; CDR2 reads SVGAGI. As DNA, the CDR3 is TGTGCCAGCAGTTACCGCCCCGTCGGGGAACTCTCCGAGCAGTACTTC. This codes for CASSYRPVGELSEQYF.

CDR3 DNA sequence: TGTGCCAGCAGTGGAAGCGGGCTGGACTACAATGAGCAGTTCTTC. It specifies CASSGSGLDYNEQFF. The chain links TRBV2 to TRBJ2-1, with D perhaps matching TRBD2 (6 bases). The CDR3 sequence is 15 residues long. The ends were cut back, 4 bases at V and 3 bases at J, with 13 bases in the middle. Germline CDR1 is SNHLY and CDR2 is FYNNEI.

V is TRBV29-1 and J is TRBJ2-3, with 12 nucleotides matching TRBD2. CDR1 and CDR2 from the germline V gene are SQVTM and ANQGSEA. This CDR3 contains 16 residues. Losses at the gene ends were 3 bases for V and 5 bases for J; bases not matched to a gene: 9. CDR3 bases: TGCAGCGTTGAGAGCGAGACTAGCGGGAGCGTAGATACGCAGTATTTT. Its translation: CSVESETSGSVDTQYF.

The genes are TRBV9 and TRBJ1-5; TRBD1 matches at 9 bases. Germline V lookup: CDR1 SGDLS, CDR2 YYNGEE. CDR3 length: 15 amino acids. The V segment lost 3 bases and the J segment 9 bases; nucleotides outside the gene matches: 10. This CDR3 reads CASSESGTGSWPQHF. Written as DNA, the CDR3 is TGTGCCAGCAGCGAATCCGGGACAGGGTCATGGCCCCAGCATTTT.

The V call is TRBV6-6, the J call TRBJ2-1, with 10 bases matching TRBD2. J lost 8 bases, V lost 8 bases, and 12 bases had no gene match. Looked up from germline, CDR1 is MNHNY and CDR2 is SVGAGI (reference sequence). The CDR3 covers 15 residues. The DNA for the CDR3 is TGTGCCAGCTGCCTAGCGGGAGCGCCGGGGGATGAGCAGTTCTTC. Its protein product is CASCLAGAPGDEQFF.

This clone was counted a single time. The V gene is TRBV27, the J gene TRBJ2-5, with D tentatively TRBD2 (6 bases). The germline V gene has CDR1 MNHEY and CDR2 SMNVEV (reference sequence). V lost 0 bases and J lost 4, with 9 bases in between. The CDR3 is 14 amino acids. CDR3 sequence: CASSLSNGRETQYF. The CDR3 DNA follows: TGTGCCAGCAGTTTATCAAACGGGAGAGAGACCCAGTACTTC.

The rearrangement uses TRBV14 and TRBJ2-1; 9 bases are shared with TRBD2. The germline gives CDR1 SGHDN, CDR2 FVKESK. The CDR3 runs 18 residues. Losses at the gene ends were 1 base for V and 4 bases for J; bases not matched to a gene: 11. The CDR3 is CASSQVAGLAGKYNEQFF. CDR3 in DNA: TGTGCCAGCAGCCAAGTGGCGGGGCTAGCGGGAAAGTACAATGAGCAGTTCTTC.

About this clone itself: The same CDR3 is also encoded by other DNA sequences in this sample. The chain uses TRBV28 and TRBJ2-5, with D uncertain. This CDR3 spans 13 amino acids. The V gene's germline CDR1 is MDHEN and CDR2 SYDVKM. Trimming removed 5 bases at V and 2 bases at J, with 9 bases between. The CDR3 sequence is CASSPTGQETQYF. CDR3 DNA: TGTGCCAGCAGTCCGACCGGGCAAGAGACCCAGTACTTC. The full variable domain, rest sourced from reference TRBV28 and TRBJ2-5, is DVKVTQSSRYLVKRTGEKVFLECVQDMDHENMFWYRQDPGLGLRLIYFSYDVKMKEKGDIPEGYSVSREKKERFSLILESASTNQTSMYLCASSPTGQETQYFGPGTRLLVL.

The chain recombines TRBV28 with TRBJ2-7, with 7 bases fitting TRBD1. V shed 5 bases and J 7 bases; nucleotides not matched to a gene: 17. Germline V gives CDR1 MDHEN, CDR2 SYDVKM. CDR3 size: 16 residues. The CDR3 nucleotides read TGTGCCAGCAGTCTCGACAGGGTCTTTGGCCTTGGGGAGCAGTACTTC. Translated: CASSLDRVFGLGEQYF.

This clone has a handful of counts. CDR3: CASSPHSLGETQYF. The CDR3 DNA follows: TGCGCCAGCAGCCCCCATAGTCTGGGAGAGACCCAGTACTTC. The chain is built from TRBV4-1 and TRBJ2-5; D unresolved. V lost 4 bases to trimming and J lost 4 bases, with 13 bases between them. This CDR3 is 14 amino acids long. Germline CDR1 reads MGHRA; CDR2 reads YSYEKL.